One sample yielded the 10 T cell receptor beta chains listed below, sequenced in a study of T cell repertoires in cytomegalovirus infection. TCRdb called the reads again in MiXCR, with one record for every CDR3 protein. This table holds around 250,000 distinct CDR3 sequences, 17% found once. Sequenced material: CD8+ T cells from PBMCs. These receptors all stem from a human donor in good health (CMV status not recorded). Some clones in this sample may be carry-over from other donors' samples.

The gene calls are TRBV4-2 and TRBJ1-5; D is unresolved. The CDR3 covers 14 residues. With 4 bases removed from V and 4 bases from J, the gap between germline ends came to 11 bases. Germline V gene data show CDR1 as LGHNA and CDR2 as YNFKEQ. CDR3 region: CASSLNRVNQPQHF. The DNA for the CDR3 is TGTGCCAGCAGCCTCAACAGAGTTAATCAGCCCCAGCATTTT.

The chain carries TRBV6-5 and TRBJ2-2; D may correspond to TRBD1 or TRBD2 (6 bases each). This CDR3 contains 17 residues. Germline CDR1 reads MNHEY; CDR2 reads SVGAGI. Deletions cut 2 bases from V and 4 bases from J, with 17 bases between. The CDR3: CASSYLRGGLVTGELFF. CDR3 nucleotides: TGTGCCAGCAGTTACCTCCGAGGGGGGCTGGTCACCGGGGAGCTGTTTTTT.

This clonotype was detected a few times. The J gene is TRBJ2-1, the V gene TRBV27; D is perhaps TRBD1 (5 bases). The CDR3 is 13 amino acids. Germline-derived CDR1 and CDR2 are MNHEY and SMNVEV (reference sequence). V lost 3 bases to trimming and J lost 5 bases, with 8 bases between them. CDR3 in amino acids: CASSLSRDNEQFF. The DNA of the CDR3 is TGTGCCAGCAGTTTGAGCAGGGACAATGAGCAGTTCTTC.

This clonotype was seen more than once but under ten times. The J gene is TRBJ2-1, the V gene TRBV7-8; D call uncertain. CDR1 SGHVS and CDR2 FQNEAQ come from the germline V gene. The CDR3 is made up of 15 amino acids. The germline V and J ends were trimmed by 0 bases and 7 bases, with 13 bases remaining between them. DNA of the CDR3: TGTGCCAGCAGCTTAGCCGGTGGTACTTTGAATGAGCAGTTCTTC. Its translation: CASSLAGGTLNEQFF. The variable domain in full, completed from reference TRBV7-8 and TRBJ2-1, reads GAGVSQSPRYKVAKRGQDVALRCDPISGHVSLFWYQQALGQGPEFLTYFQNEAQLDKSGLPSDRFFAERPEGSVSTLKIQRTQQEDSAVYLCASSLAGGTLNEQFFGPGTRLTVL.

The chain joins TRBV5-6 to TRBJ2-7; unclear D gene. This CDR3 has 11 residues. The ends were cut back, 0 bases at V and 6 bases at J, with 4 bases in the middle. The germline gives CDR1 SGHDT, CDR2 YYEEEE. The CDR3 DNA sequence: TGTGCCAGCAGCTTGGGGCGCGAGCAGTACTTC. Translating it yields CASSLGREQYF. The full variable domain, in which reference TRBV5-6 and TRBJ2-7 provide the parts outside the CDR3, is DAGVTQSPTHLIKTRGQQVTLRCSPKSGHDTVSWYQQALGQGPQFIFQYYEEEERQRGNFPDRFSGHQFPNYSSELNVNALLLGDSALYLCASSLGREQYFGPGTRLTVT.

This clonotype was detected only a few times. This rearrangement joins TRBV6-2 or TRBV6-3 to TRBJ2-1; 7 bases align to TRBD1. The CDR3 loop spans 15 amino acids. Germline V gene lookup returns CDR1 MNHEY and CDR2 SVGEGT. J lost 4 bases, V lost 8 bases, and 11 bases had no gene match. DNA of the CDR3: TGTGCCAGCTCAGACAGGGTAAGGGTATACAATGAGCAGTTCTTC. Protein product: CASSDRVRVYNEQFF.

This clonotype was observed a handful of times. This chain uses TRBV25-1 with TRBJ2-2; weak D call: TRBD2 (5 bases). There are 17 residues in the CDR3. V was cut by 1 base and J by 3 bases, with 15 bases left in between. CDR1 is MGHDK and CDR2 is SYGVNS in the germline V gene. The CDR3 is CASSEFFGVGDTGELFF. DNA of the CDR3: TGTGCCAGCAGTGAATTTTTCGGGGTTGGGGACACCGGGGAGCTGTTTTTT.

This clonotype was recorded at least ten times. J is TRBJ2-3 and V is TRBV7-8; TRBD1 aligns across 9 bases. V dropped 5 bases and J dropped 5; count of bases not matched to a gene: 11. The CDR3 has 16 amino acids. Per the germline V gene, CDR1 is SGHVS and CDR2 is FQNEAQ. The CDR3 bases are TGTGCCAGCAGCCCCGGACAGGGGATTGTTGGAGATACGCAGTATTTT. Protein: CASSPGQGIVGDTQYF.

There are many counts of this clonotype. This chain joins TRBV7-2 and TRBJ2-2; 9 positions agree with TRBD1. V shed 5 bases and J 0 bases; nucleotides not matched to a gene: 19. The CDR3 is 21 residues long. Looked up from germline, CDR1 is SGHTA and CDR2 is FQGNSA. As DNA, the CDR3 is TGTGCCAGCAGCGTTTCCCCGTTTTGGGGACAGGGTATTTCGAACACCGGGGAGCTGTTTTTT. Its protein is CASSVSPFWGQGISNTGELFF.

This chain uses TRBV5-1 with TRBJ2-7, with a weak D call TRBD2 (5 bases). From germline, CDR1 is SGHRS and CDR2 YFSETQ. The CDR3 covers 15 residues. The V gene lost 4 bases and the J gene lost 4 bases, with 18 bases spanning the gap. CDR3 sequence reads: CASSPDGDFAYEQYF. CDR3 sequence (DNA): TGCGCCAGCAGCCCAGACGGGGATTTTGCGTACGAGCAGTACTTC.